This T cell receptor (beta chain) was captured in a study of CXCR3-negative and CXCR3-positive naive CD8 T cells. General study findings and limits: Memory CD8+ cells showed much lower diversity, while both naive subsets were comparably high.

Via 5' RACE with UMI labels, TRB cDNA libraries were prepared. TCRdb reanalyzed the 5' RACE reads and collapses them to one entry per CDR3 protein, without DNA. This table holds under 10,000 distinct CDR3 sequences. The length of the CDR3 is 14 residues. Germline CDR1 reads MDHEN; CDR2 reads SYDVKM. Note on this clonotype: What it binds is unknown.

This sequence originates from a human donor in good health. Some clones in this sample may be carry-over from other donors' samples. Specimen: naive CXCR3- CD8+ T cells from blood. Subset of the sample: CD45RO-CCR7+CD27+CD95- naive CD8+ T cells lacking CXCR3 (TNR3-). V and J are TRBV28 and TRBJ1-2; TCRdb indicates TRBD1, and absent DNA this call remains unverified. The CDR3 protein is CASTLRTASGGYTF.